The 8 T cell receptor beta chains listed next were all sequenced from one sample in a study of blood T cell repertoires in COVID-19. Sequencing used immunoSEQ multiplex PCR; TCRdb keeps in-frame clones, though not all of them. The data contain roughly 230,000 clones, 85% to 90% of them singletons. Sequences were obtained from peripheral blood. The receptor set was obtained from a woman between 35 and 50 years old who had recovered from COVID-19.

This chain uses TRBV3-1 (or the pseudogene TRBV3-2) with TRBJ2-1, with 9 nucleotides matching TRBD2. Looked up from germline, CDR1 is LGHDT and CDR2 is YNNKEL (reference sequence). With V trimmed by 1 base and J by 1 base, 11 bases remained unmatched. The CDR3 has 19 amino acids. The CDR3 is CASSQAGSGRHWSYNEQFF. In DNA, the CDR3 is TGTGCCAGCAGCCAAGCGGGAAGCGGGAGGCATTGGTCCTACAATGAGCAGTTCTTC.

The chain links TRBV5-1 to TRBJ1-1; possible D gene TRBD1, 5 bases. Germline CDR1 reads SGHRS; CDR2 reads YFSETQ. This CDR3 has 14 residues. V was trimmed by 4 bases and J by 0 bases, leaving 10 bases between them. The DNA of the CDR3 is TGCGCCAGCAGCCCCGGACACGTGAACACTGAAGCTTTCTTT. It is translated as CASSPGHVNTEAFF.

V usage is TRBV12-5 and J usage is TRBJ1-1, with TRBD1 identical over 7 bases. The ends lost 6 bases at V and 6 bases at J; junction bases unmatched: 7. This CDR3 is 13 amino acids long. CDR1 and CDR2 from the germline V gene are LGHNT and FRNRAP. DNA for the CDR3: TGTGCTAGTGGCCTGACAGGGTGGGCTGAAGCTTTCTTT. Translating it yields CASGLTGWAEAFF.

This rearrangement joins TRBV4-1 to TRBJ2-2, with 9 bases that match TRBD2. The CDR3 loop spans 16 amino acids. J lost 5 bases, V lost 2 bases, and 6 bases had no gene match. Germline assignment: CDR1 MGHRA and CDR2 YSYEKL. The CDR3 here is CASSQRAGGRTGELFF. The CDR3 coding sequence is TGCGCCAGCAGCCAACGGGCGGGGGGGCGTACCGGGGAGCTGTTTTTT.

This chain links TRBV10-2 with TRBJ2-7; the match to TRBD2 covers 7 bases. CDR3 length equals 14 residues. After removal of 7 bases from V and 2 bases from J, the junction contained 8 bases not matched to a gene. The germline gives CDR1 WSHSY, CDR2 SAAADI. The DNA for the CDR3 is TGCGCCAGCATTGGGCTAGCGGAGACCTACGAGCAGTACGTC. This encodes CASIGLAETYEQYV.

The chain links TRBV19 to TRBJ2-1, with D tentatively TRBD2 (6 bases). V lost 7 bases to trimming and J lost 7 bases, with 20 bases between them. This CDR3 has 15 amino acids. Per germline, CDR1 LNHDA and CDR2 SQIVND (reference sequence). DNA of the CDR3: TGTGCCAGTATGTTTACTGGGGGGAATGGAAATGAGCAGTTCTTC. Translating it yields CASMFTGGNGNEQFF.

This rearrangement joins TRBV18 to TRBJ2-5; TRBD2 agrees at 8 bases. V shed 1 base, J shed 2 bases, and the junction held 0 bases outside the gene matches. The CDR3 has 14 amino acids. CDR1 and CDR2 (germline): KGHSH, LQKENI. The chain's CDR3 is CASSPQRGQETQYF. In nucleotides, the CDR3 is TGTGCCAGCTCACCACAGCGGGGGCAAGAGACCCAGTACTTC.

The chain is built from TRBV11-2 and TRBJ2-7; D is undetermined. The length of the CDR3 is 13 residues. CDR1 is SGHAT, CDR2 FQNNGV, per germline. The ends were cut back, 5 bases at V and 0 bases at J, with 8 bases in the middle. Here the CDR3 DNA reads TGTGCCAGCAGCCACCCGGGCTCCTACGAGCAGTACGTC. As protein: CASSHPGSYEQYV.